Following are 32 T cell receptor beta chains from one sample sequenced in a study of control samples from healthy donors and cancer patients. Some clones are missing from TCRdb's copy, which holds only in-frame ones; the method was immunoSEQ multiplex PCR. The table has 150,000 to 200,000 clones, around 92% seen once. Sequencing used blood. The receptor set was obtained from a woman in her 30s in good health.

The V gene is TRBV11-2, the J gene TRBJ1-5; D is unresolved. The CDR3 has 13 residues. The germline V and J ends were trimmed by 1 base and 7 bases, with 8 bases remaining between them. CDR1 and CDR2 from the germline V gene are SGHAT and FQNNGV. CDR3 nucleotides: TGTGCCAGCAGCTTAGGAGTAAAACAGCCCCAGCATTTT. It yields the protein CASSLGVKQPQHF.

This chain's CDR3 is CASSGEGSKNTEAFF. DNA of the CDR3: TGTGCCAGCAGCGGGGAGGGGTCTAAGAACACTGAAGCTTTCTTT. The rearrangement joins TRBV9 to TRBJ1-1, with D perhaps TRBD1 (5 bases). Deletions cut 3 bases from V and 1 base from J, with 13 bases between. CDR1 is SGDLS, CDR2 YYNGEE, per germline. The CDR3 spans 15 residues.

The chain couples TRBV5-4 to TRBJ2-3; 15 bases are shared with TRBD2. The J segment lost 0 bases and the V segment lost 4 bases, leaving 3 bases of the junction unmatched. The CDR3 consists of 17 residues. The germline V gene has CDR1 SGHNT and CDR2 YYREEE (reference sequence). This CDR3 is CASSRTSGGASTDTQYF. DNA for the CDR3: TGTGCCAGCAGCCGGACTAGCGGGGGGGCTAGCACAGATACGCAGTATTTT.

V gene TRBV5-1 combines with J gene TRBJ2-5; TRBD1 aligns across 11 bases. V was clipped by 4 bases and J by 6 bases; unmatched bases: 8. Germline V lookup: CDR1 SGHRS, CDR2 YFSETQ. The CDR3 sequence is 15 residues long. CDR3 protein: CASSNRDRGEKTQYF. The DNA of the CDR3 is TGCGCCAGCAGCAACCGGGACAGGGGGGAAAAGACCCAGTACTTC.

The chain couples TRBV11-1 to TRBJ1-3; perhaps TRBD1 as D (6 bases). V was pared by 7 bases and J by 1 base, with 11 bases between. Germline CDR1 SGHAT, CDR2 FQDESV (reference sequence). CDR3 length: 14 amino acids. CDR3 DNA: TGTGCCAGCACCGCGACAGGATCTGGAAACACCATATATTTT. Its translation is CASTATGSGNTIYF.

The V call is TRBV21-1, the J call TRBJ1-2; TRBD1, the table's D call, lacks a check against the DNA. TRBV21-1 is deemed a pseudogene. This CDR3 is 15 amino acids long. CDR3 bases: TGTGCCAGCAGCAAACCGGGACAGGGGGTGGATGGCTACACCTTC. Amino acids: CASSKPGQGVDGYTF.

The chain uses TRBV7-9 and TRBJ1-5; tentative D call: TRBD1 (5 bases). Germline V gene lookup returns CDR1 SEHNR and CDR2 FQNEAQ (reference sequence). V shed 1 base and J shed 3 bases, with 10 bases lying between them. The length of the CDR3 is 15 residues. The CDR3 nucleotides are TGTGCCAGCAGCTTAGGGCAGGGCGTCAATCAGCCCCAGCATTTT. This gives the protein CASSLGQGVNQPQHF.

The gene calls are TRBV21-1 and TRBJ1-2; the D call in the table, TRBD1, was not verified against the DNA. TRBV21-1 is assigned pseudogene status. The length of the CDR3 is 13 residues. This CDR3 is CASSIGTGDGYTF. CDR3 in DNA: TGTGCCAGCAGCATCGGGACAGGGGATGGCTACACCTTC.

On this clone itself: In the same sample, other DNA sequences code for this CDR3. V gene TRBV2 combines with J gene TRBJ2-2, with D maybe TRBD1 (6 bases). This CDR3 is 15 amino acids long. Trimming removed 3 bases at V and 11 bases at J, with 19 bases between. Germline loops: CDR1 SNHLY, CDR2 FYNNEI. The CDR3 DNA reads TGTGCCAGCAGTGAGGGAATTGGGGGCCCGAGAGAGCTGTTTTTT. It specifies CASSEGIGGPRELFF. Together with reference TRBV2 and TRBJ2-2, the CDR3 gives the full variable domain: EPEVTQTPSHQVTQMGQEVILRCVPISNHLYFYWYRQILGQKVEFLVSFYNNEISEKSEIFDDQFSVERPDGSNFTLKIRSTKLEDSAMYFCASSEGIGGPRELFFGEGSRLTVL.

The chain combines TRBV4-2 with TRBJ1-1, with 8 nucleotides matching TRBD1. This CDR3 is built from 15 residues. With V trimmed by 3 bases and J by 1 base, 4 bases remained unmatched. Germline V gene lookup returns CDR1 LGHNA and CDR2 YNFKEQ. The CDR3 DNA reads TGTGCCAGCAGCCATGGACAGGGACGGAACACTGAAGCTTTCTTT. Its translation is CASSHGQGRNTEAFF.

The chain uses TRBV11-3 and TRBJ1-1, with 7 positions matching TRBD1. J was trimmed by 0 bases and V by 2 bases; bases with no gene match: 3. CDR3 length equals 15 residues. In germline, CDR1 is SGHNT, CDR2 YENEEA. Here the CDR3 DNA reads TGTGCCAGCAGCTTACTACAGGGGATGAACACTGAAGCTTTCTTT. Translation: CASSLLQGMNTEAFF.

The chain links TRBV12-5 to TRBJ1-6; no clear D gene. The CDR3 covers 13 residues. Trimming removed 0 bases from V and 5 bases from J, with 2 bases in between. Germline V CDR1 and CDR2: LGHNT, FRNRAP. The CDR3 spells CASGLVDNSPLHF. In DNA form, the CDR3 reads TGTGCTAGTGGTTTGGTGGATAATTCACCCCTCCACTTT. Based on the CDR3 plus reference TRBV12-5 and TRBJ1-6, the full variable domain is DARVTQTPRHKVTEMGQEVTMRCQPILGHNTVFWYRQTMMQGLELLAYFRNRAPLDDSGMPKDRFSAEMPDATLATLKIQPSEPRDSAVYFCASGLVDNSPLHFGNGTRLTVT.

The chain recombines TRBV19 with TRBJ1-1; 8 bases align to TRBD1. The CDR3 is 16 residues long. CDR1 is LNHDA and CDR2 is SQIVND in the germline V gene (reference sequence). V shed 2 bases, J shed 2 bases, and the junction held 7 bases outside the gene matches. The CDR3: CASSILPGQANTEAFF. DNA of the CDR3: TGTGCCAGTAGTATACTCCCGGGACAGGCAAACACTGAAGCTTTCTTT.

The chain combines TRBV4-1 with TRBJ2-2; the D gene is possibly TRBD2 (6 bases). Germline assignment: CDR1 MGHRA and CDR2 YSYEKL. Trimming took 1 base from V and 0 from J, leaving 9 bases between them. The CDR3 loop spans 16 amino acids. CDR3 in DNA: TGCGCCAGCAGCCAAGTGCTAGCGCCGAACACCGGGGAGCTGTTTTTT. It is translated as CASSQVLAPNTGELFF.

This clone has more than one count but fewer than ten. V gene TRBV20-1 combines with J gene TRBJ1-2, with D unclear. The CDR3 is made up of 11 amino acids. V dropped 3 bases and J dropped 4 bases, with 6 bases sitting between them. Germline-derived CDR1 and CDR2 are DFQATT and SNEGSKA (reference sequence). Here the CDR3 DNA reads TGCAGTGCTAGTGGCAGCTATGGCTACACCTTC. Amino acids: CSASGSYGYTF.

The chain uses TRBV4-2 and TRBJ2-1; TRBD2 aligns across 7 bases. Trimming at V came to 2 bases and at J to 2 bases, leaving 3 bases not matched to a gene. The germline CDR1 and CDR2 sequences are LGHNA and YNFKEQ. This CDR3 has 15 residues. CDR3 DNA: TGTGCCAGCAGCCAAAGGAGCGGGGCCTACAATGAGCAGTTCTTC. Its translation is CASSQRSGAYNEQFF.

This clone was counted a few times. This chain uses TRBV2 with TRBJ2-2; D is perhaps TRBD2 (5 bases). There are 12 residues in the CDR3. V dropped 6 bases and J dropped 4 bases, with 6 bases sitting between them. Germline V gene lookup returns CDR1 SNHLY and CDR2 FYNNEI. CDR3 amino acids: CASRRATGELFF. Here the CDR3 DNA reads TGTGCCAGCAGGAGGGCCACCGGGGAGCTGTTTTTT.

The chain couples TRBV7-6 to TRBJ2-7, with unresolved D. V was shortened by 1 base and J by 1 base, with 8 bases between the two germline ends. The CDR3 contains 14 residues. Germline CDR1 is SGHVS and CDR2 is FNYEAQ. CDR3 in amino acids: CASSLEAGSYEQYF. The CDR3 coding sequence is TGTGCCAGCAGCTTAGAGGCTGGATCCTACGAGCAGTACTTC. The complete variable domain, with remaining parts taken from reference TRBV7-6 and TRBJ2-7, reads GAGVSQSPRYKVTKRGQDVALRCDPISGHVSLYWYRQALGQGPEFLTYFNYEAQQDKSGLPNDRFSAERPEGSISTLTIQRTEQRDSAMYRCASSLEAGSYEQYFGPGTRLTVT.

The V and J genes are TRBV2 and TRBJ1-2, with D possibly being TRBD1 (6 bases). The V end lost 2 bases, the J end lost 0 bases, and 10 bases lay between the germline ends. Germline CDR1 SNHLY, CDR2 FYNNEI. This CDR3 has 15 amino acids. The CDR3 DNA reads as TGTGCCAGCAGTGAAAGGGGGGGTACTAACTATGGCTACACCTTC. Translated: CASSERGGTNYGYTF.

V and J are TRBV7-9 and TRBJ1-6; the D is unclear. Trimming cost V 1 base and J 9 bases, with 10 bases left between them. The CDR3 has 14 amino acids. Germline assignment: CDR1 SEHNR and CDR2 FQNEAQ (reference sequence). CDR3 nucleotide sequence: TGTGCCAGCAGCTTAGGAGGAAGGGTTTCACCCCTCCACTTT. It codes for CASSLGGRVSPLHF.

This chain connects TRBV6-2 or TRBV6-3 to TRBJ1-2; a possible D gene is TRBD1 (5 bases). The CDR3 spans 15 residues. Germline loops: CDR1 MNHEY, CDR2 SVGEGT. Trimming took 3 bases from V and 4 from J, leaving 15 bases between them. In DNA form, the CDR3 reads TGTGCCAGCAGTTATGCAGGGAAGAGGCGCTATGGCTACACCTTC. As protein: CASSYAGKRRYGYTF.

This rearrangement joins TRBV5-4 to TRBJ1-1, with no clear D. Germline assignment: CDR1 SGHNT and CDR2 YYREEE (reference sequence). Trimming shortened V by 0 bases and J by 5 bases, and 8 bases separated the two germline ends. The CDR3 contains 13 residues. CDR3: CASSLEERTEAFF. Written as DNA, the CDR3 is TGTGCCAGCAGCTTGGAGGAACGGACTGAAGCTTTCTTT.

Concerning this clone: This CDR3 is also generated by other DNA sequences in the sample. The CDR3 sequence is CASSQGYEQYF. The CDR3 nucleotides read TGTGCCAGCAGTCAGGGTTACGAGCAGTACTTC. This chain uses TRBV28 with TRBJ2-7, with D possibly matching TRBD1 (5 bases). The V end lost 5 bases, the J end lost 4 bases, and 6 bases lay between the germline ends. The germline V gene encodes CDR1 MDHEN and CDR2 SYDVKM. The CDR3 consists of 11 residues.

The chain has TRBV7-2 and TRBJ2-5; 9 nucleotides line up with TRBD1. This CDR3 comprises 14 residues. The trim removed 1 base at V and 4 bases at J, leaving 1 base unmatched. Germline V CDR1 and CDR2: SGHTA, FQGNSA. CDR3 in amino acids: CASSLDRGRETQYF. DNA of the CDR3: TGTGCCAGCAGCTTAGACAGGGGGCGAGAGACCCAGTACTTC.

The J gene is TRBJ2-3, the V gene TRBV6-4; no definite D call. The CDR3 consists of 14 residues. The germline CDR1 and CDR2 sequences are MRHNA and SNTAGT. With 4 bases removed from V and 1 base from J, the gap between germline ends came to 9 bases. The CDR3 region has the DNA TGTGCCAGCAGTGTGGGGTCGGGCACAGATACGCAGTATTTT. Amino acid sequence: CASSVGSGTDTQYF.

This clone was found once. The rearrangement joins TRBV12-5 to TRBJ2-1, with 11 bases that match TRBD2. This CDR3 region has 14 residues. V shed 7 bases and J 7 bases; nucleotides not matched to a gene: 6. CDR1 and CDR2 from the germline V gene are LGHNT and FRNRAP. The CDR3 here is CASALGLAENEQFF. The CDR3 bases are TGTGCTAGTGCCCTGGGACTAGCGGAAAATGAGCAGTTCTTC.

V and J are TRBV27 and TRBJ1-1; D is perhaps TRBD1 (6 bases). Germline V gene lookup returns CDR1 MNHEY and CDR2 SMNVEV (reference sequence). With 5 bases removed from V and 1 base from J, the gap between germline ends came to 8 bases. The CDR3 has 13 amino acids. The CDR3 DNA sequence: TGTGCCAGCAGTCCAGGGGAGAACACTGAAGCTTTCTTT. Protein sequence: CASSPGENTEAFF.

The gene calls are TRBV9 and TRBJ2-1; TRBD2 agrees at 10 bases. V was clipped by 4 bases and J by 4 bases; unmatched bases: 5. CDR1 is SGDLS and CDR2 is YYNGEE in the germline V gene. This CDR3 region has 15 residues. The CDR3 loop reads CASSLAGAIYNEQFF. In DNA, the CDR3 is TGTGCCAGCAGCCTAGCGGGGGCCATATACAATGAGCAGTTCTTC.

The V and J genes are TRBV7-8 and TRBJ1-3; D remains ambiguous. CDR1 SGHVS and CDR2 FQNEAQ come from the germline V gene. The CDR3 length is 14 residues. V lost 2 bases and J lost 4, with 9 bases in between. The CDR3 reads CASSLMSGGNTIYF. CDR3 sequence (DNA): TGTGCCAGCAGCTTAATGTCTGGGGGAAACACCATATATTTT.

The chain carries TRBV6-4 and TRBJ2-3, with 8 bases that match TRBD2. V dropped 3 bases and J dropped 5; count of bases not matched to a gene: 7. From germline, CDR1 is MRHNA and CDR2 SNTAGT. The CDR3 consists of 15 residues. The CDR3 DNA sequence: TGTGCCAGCAGTGATAGCGGGGATGGGGGAGATACGCAGTATTTT. Its translation is CASSDSGDGGDTQYF.

The rearrangement uses TRBV15 and TRBJ2-3; TRBD2 might be the D (7 bases). Germline V CDR1 and CDR2: LNHNV, YYDKDF (reference sequence). Trimming removed 0 bases from V and 4 bases from J, with 11 bases in between. This CDR3 has 15 amino acids. CDR3: CATSREGGAPDTQYF. CDR3 nucleotides: TGTGCCACCAGCAGAGAGGGGGGGGCCCCAGATACGCAGTATTTT.

The chain combines TRBV30 with TRBJ2-7; possibly TRBD1 or TRBD2 for D (7 bases each). From germline, CDR1 is GTSNPN and CDR2 SVGIG (reference sequence). Trimming removed 2 bases from V and 3 bases from J, with 11 bases in between. This CDR3 region has 13 residues. This chain's CDR3 is CAWSSGDSYEQYF. CDR3 nucleotide sequence: TGTGCCTGGAGTAGCGGGGACAGCTACGAGCAGTACTTC.